This TCR beta chain was recovered during a study of CD8+ T cells in alopecia areata. Notes on this clone: The antigen is undetermined. The genes are named according to mouse. The CDR3 end is not reached by the read, which stops 4 residues before it; the germline J gene fills it in.

Sequencing templates came from extracted RNA that was reverse transcribed into cDNA. Here immunoSEQ multiplex PCR was the method, and the copy in TCRdb shows in-frame clones only, minus some. This sample carries around 300,000 clones, none of them present only once. The CDR3 loop spans 15 amino acids. Germline values: CDR1 NSHNY, CDR2 SYGAGN. J was trimmed by 1 base and V by 1 base; bases with no gene match: 3. General study results and limits: There were also resident alphabeta T cells of normal skin sequenced in scalp samples.

A panel of CD4, CD8alpha, NKG2D, NKG2ACE and other markers served to sort pooled cutaneous lymph node cells. The receptor was isolated from a C3H/HeJ mouse with alopecia areata. The MHC haplotype of this mouse line is H2-k. This chain joins TRBV13-1 and TRBJ1-1; 8 nucleotides align to TRBD1. Sequenced sample: CD4+ T cells sorted from a lymph node. The part of the CDR3 DNA that was read is TGTGCCAGCAGTGATACCGGGACAGGAAACACA. Translating it yields CASSDTGTGNT. The complete CDR3 sequence is CASSDTGTGNTEVFF.